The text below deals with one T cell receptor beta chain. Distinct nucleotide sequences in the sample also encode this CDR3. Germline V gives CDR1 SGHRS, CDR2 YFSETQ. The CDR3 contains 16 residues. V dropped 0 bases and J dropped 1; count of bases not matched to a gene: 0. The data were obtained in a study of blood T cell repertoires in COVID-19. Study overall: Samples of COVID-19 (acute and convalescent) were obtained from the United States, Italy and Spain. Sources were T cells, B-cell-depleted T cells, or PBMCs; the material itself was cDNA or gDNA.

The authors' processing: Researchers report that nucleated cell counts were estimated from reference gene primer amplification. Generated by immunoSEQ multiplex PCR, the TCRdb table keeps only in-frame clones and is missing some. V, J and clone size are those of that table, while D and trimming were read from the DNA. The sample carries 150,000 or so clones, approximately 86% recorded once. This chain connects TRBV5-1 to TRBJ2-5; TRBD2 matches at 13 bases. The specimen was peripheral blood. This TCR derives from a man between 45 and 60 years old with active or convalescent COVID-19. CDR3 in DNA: TGCGCCAGCAGCTTGGGACTAGCGGGGGGCCAAGAGACCCAGTACTTC. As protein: CASSLGLAGGQETQYF.